This TCR beta chain was identified during a study of metastatic and nonmetastatic thyroid tumors. About the study: Repertoires from malignant and benign thyroid patients were compared across blood and tumor or nodule tissue.

The sample holds many counts of this clone. What it recognizes is unknown. MiXCR was used by TCRdb to re-call the PCR reads. The profile shows tens of thousands of clones, around 10% of them singletons. Broader study findings: Reports indicated that malignant thyroid tumors showed significantly higher TCR beta diversity than benign nodules did, in blood and tumor.

Thyroid surgery was performed in patients who had received no treatment beforehand. The clonotype originates from a male donor with papillary thyroid cancer or a benign thyroid nodule (not recorded which). Some clones in this sample may be carry-over from other donors' samples. Sequencing was done on a sample of blood.

CDR3 amino acids: CASSTEYQETQYF. The CDR3, as DNA: TGCGCCAGCAGCACGGAGTACCAAGAGACCCAGTACTTC. The rearrangement joins TRBV5-1 to TRBJ2-5; no reliable D call. The CDR3 spans 13 residues. Looked up from germline, CDR1 is SGHRS and CDR2 is YFSETQ. V was trimmed by 4 bases and J by 0 bases, leaving 7 bases between them.